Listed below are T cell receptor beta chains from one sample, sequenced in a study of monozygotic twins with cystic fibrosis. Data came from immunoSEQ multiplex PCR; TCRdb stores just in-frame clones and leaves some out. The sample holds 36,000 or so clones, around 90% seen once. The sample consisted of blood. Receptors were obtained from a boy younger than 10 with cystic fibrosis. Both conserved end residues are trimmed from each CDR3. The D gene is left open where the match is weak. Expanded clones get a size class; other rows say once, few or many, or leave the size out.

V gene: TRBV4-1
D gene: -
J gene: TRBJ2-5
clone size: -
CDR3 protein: ASSTQGVERETQY

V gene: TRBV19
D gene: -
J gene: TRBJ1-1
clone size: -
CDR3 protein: ASKRTRNTEAF

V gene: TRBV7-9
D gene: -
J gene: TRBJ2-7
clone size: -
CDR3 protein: ASSLDGDEQY

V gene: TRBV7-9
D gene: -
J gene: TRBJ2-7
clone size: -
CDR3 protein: ASSLQGLEQY

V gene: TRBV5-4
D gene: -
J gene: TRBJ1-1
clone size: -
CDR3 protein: ASRHRTTGPTEAF

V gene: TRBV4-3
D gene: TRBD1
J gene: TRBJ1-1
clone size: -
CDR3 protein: ASSQDLGQPMNTEAF

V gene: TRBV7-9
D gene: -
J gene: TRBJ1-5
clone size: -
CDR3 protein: ASSTDRGSNQPQH

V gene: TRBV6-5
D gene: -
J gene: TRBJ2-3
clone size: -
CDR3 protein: ASRGSEGDTQY

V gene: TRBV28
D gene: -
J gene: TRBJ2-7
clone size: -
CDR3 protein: ASSPRTANYEQY

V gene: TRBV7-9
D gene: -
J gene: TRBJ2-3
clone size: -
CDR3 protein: ASSSNRGGRTDTQY

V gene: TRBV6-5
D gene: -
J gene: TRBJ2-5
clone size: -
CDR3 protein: ASSYSMEMETQY

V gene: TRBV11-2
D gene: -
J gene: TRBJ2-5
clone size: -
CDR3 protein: ASSLVSRVETQY

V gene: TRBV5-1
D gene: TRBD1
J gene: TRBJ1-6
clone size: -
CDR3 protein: ASSLPDRGNSPLH

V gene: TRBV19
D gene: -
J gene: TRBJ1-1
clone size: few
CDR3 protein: ASRPTLNTEAF

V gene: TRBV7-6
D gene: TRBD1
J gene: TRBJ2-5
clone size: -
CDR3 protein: ASSRQGEETQY

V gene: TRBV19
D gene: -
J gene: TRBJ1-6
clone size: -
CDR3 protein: ASSTTTGQSYNSPLH

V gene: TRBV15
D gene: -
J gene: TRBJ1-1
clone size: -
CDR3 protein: ATSRPTMNTEAF

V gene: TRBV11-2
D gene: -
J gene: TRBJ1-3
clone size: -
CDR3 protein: ASSFLIDGGSGNTIY

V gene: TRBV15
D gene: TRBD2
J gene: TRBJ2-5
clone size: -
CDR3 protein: ATSGKTSFQETQY

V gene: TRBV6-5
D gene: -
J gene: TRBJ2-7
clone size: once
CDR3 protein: ASSYSGMLSYEQY

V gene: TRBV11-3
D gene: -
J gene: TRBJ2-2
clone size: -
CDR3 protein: ASSSNRVTGELF

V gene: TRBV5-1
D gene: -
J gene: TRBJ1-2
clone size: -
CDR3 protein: ASSPELGGPGYT

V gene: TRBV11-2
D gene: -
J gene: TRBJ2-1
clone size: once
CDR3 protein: ASSLSDLSSYNEQF

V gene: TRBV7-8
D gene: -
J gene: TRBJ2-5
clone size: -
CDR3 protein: ASSLLAGRETQY

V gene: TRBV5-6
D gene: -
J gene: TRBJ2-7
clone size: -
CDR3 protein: ASTVTGTSSQEQY

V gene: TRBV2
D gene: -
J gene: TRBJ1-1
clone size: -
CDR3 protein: ASIGRVGNTEAF

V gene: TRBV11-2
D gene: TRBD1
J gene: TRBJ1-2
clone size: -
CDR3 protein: ASNPGQLNYGYT

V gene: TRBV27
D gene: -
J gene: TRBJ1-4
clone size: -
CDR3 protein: ASSLGGPHNEKLF

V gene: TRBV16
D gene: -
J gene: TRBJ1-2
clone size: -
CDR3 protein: ASSQSEVNYGYT